One and the same sample provided the 21 T cell receptor beta chains below, sequenced in a study of shared clonotypes between healthy human individuals. The method was immunoSEQ multiplex PCR; TCRdb's version includes in-frame clones alone and lacks a portion of them. This sample has around 1.5 million clones, with approximately 98% found just once. The sequencing sample was made of naive CD4+ T cells sorted from blood. Subset denoted: CD45RA+ positively selected. Receptors were obtained from a man aged 25 to 45 in good health.

The V gene is TRBV27, the J gene TRBJ2-7; 11 bases are shared with TRBD2. CDR3 length equals 16 residues. The V gene's germline CDR1 is MNHEY and CDR2 SMNVEV (reference sequence). The V gene end was trimmed by 3 bases and the J gene end by 2 bases; junction bases not matched to a gene: 6. CDR3 sequence (DNA): TGTGCCAGCAGTTTCTCCCGACTAGCGGGAACCTACGAGCAGTACTTC. Translating gives CASSFSRLAGTYEQYF.

The chain uses TRBV2 and TRBJ2-5; 7 nucleotides match TRBD1. Germline CDR1 and CDR2: SNHLY and FYNNEI. Trimming cost V 2 bases and J 4 bases; bases outside gene matches: 7. This CDR3 is 15 amino acids long. The CDR3 is CASSELTRGRETQYF. DNA of the CDR3: TGTGCCAGCAGTGAACTGACCAGGGGGAGAGAGACCCAGTACTTC.

V is TRBV2 and J is TRBJ2-2; 7 bases match TRBD1. Trimming removed 3 bases from V and 7 bases from J; junction bases left unmatched: 5. The V gene's germline CDR1 is SNHLY and CDR2 FYNNEI. This CDR3 contains 14 residues. The CDR3: CASSDRGSNGELFF. The CDR3 nucleotides are TGTGCCAGCAGTGACAGGGGGTCAAACGGGGAGCTGTTTTTT.

The chain joins TRBV28 to TRBJ2-5; D uncertain. Germline CDR1 is MDHEN and CDR2 is SYDVKM. With 2 bases removed from V and 0 bases from J, the gap between germline ends came to 4 bases. This CDR3 is built from 13 residues. CDR3 in amino acids: CASSLQNQETQYF. CDR3 DNA: TGTGCCAGCAGTTTACAGAACCAAGAGACCCAGTACTTC.

The rearrangement links TRBV6-5 to TRBJ1-1, with D tentatively TRBD1 (5 bases). V lost 4 bases to trimming and J lost 7 bases, with 10 bases between them. Germline V gives CDR1 MNHEY, CDR2 SVGAGI. CDR3 length equals 12 residues. The CDR3 spells CASSFRDGEAFF. The DNA for the CDR3 is TGTGCCAGCAGTTTCCGGGACGGTGAAGCTTTCTTT.

This clone was observed once. V is TRBV18 and J is TRBJ1-4; D is unresolved. In germline, CDR1 is KGHSH, CDR2 LQKENI. V lost 5 bases, J lost 4 bases, and 14 bases lay in between. The CDR3 covers 15 residues. The DNA for the CDR3 is TGTGCCAGCTCAGTCATCCGGGCCCGTAATGAAAAACTGTTTTTT. This encodes CASSVIRARNEKLFF. The entire variable domain, with the rest obtained from reference TRBV18 and TRBJ1-4, is as follows: NAGVMQNPRHLVRRRGQEARLRCSPMKGHSHVYWYRQLPEEGLKFMVYLQKENIIDESGMPKERFSAEFPKEGPSILRIQQVVRGDSAAYFCASSVIRARNEKLFFGSGTQLSVL.

This chain connects TRBV7-3 to TRBJ1-1; a possible D gene is TRBD1 (5 bases). The CDR3 is made up of 13 amino acids. The V gene lost 5 bases and the J gene lost 4 bases, with 11 bases spanning the gap. The germline V gene encodes CDR1 SGHTA and CDR2 FQGTGA. In DNA, the CDR3 is TGTGCCAGCAGCGCCATTGGGGCCACTGAAGCTTTCTTT. Translation: CASSAIGATEAFF.

The V and J genes are TRBV7-2 and TRBJ1-5; 7 nucleotides align to TRBD1. With 6 bases clipped from V and 5 bases from J, the junction kept 7 bases outside the gene matches. CDR1 is SGHTA, CDR2 FQGNSA, per germline. This CDR3 region has 14 residues. The CDR3, as DNA: TGTGCCAGCAGTCCTCGACAGGGAGATCAGCCCCAGCATTTT. Translation: CASSPRQGDQPQHF.

This chain joins TRBV5-4 and TRBJ2-2, with D possibly being TRBD1 or TRBD2 (5 bases each). Germline CDR1 reads SGHNT; CDR2 reads YYREEE (reference sequence). Trimming shortened V by 0 bases and J by 6 bases, and 6 bases separated the two germline ends. This CDR3 has 13 residues. The CDR3 DNA follows: TGTGCCAGCAGCTTGGAGGGACCCGGGGAGCTGTTTTTT. As protein: CASSLEGPGELFF.

The chain is built from TRBV6-5 and TRBJ2-1, with 8 bases lining up with TRBD2. Germline-derived CDR1 and CDR2 are MNHEY and SVGAGI. V dropped 2 bases and J dropped 10; count of bases not matched to a gene: 4. The CDR3 is made up of 13 amino acids. As DNA, the CDR3 is TGTGCCAGCAGTTACCTTAGCGGGGAGGAGCAGTTCTTC. It is translated as CASSYLSGEEQFF.

The V and J genes are TRBV11-3 and TRBJ2-1; 11 nucleotides align to TRBD2. The V gene end was trimmed by 1 base and the J gene end by 4 bases; junction bases not matched to a gene: 3. CDR1 and CDR2 (germline): SGHNT, YENEEA. This CDR3 spans 16 amino acids. CDR3 DNA: TGTGCCAGCAGCTTAGTCGGGACTAGCGGATACAATGAGCAGTTCTTC. It encodes CASSLVGTSGYNEQFF.

This chain links TRBV19 with TRBJ2-3, with D perhaps TRBD2 (6 bases). Germline lookup yields CDR1 LNHDA and CDR2 SQIVND (reference sequence). The CDR3 extends over 14 amino acids. V lost 7 bases and J lost 0, with 11 bases in between. The CDR3 DNA is TGTGCCAGTAAGGTAGCGGATAGCACAGATACGCAGTATTTT. It is translated as CASKVADSTDTQYF.

This rearrangement joins TRBV25-1 to TRBJ2-5; D tentatively reads TRBD1 or TRBD2 (6 bases each). CDR1 MGHDK and CDR2 SYGVNS come from the germline V gene. The CDR3 has 16 residues. V lost 4 bases and J 5 bases, leaving 20 bases between the germline ends. The CDR3: CASSAGHGGLSETQYF. The CDR3, as DNA: TGTGCCAGCAGTGCGGGCCACGGGGGCCTTTCGGAGACCCAGTACTTC.

This chain uses TRBV9 with TRBJ2-1; 11 nucleotides match TRBD2. The trim removed 5 bases at V and 2 bases at J, leaving 3 bases unmatched. The CDR3 covers 15 residues. Germline loops: CDR1 SGDLS, CDR2 YYNGEE. The CDR3 sequence is CASRTSGNAYNEQFF. Written as DNA, the CDR3 is TGTGCCAGCAGGACTAGCGGGAACGCCTACAATGAGCAGTTCTTC.

The CDR3 here is CATQGNNQPQHF. As DNA, the CDR3 is TGTGCCACACAGGGGAACAATCAGCCCCAGCATTTT. The chain is built from TRBV28 and TRBJ1-5; 7 positions match TRBD1. With 10 bases clipped from V and 3 bases from J, the junction kept 3 bases outside the gene matches. This CDR3 has 12 amino acids. Germline lookup yields CDR1 MDHEN and CDR2 SYDVKM.

The V and J genes are TRBV10-1 and TRBJ2-7, with D tentatively TRBD1 (5 bases). V lost 3 bases to trimming and J lost 3 bases, with 12 bases between them. CDR3 length: 14 residues. CDR1 and CDR2 (germline): WNHNN, SYGVQD (reference sequence). Written as DNA, the CDR3 is TGCGCCAGCAGTGAAGGGCAGGGTATCTACGAGCAGTACTTC. Protein sequence: CASSEGQGIYEQYF.

This clone was picked up one time. V gene TRBV6-1 combines with J gene TRBJ1-2, with D possibly TRBD1 on 5 matching bases. The CDR3 is made up of 12 amino acids. Germline CDR1 and CDR2: MNHNS and SASEGT. The V end was cut by 10 bases, the J end by 5 bases, with 14 bases between. The CDR3 DNA follows: TGTGCCATCCGGATCCCAGGGTATGGCTACACCTTC. Translating gives CAIRIPGYGYTF.

The chain couples TRBV28 to TRBJ2-1; weak D call: TRBD2 (6 bases). Trimming took off 6 bases at V and 0 bases at J, with 15 bases between the two ends. Germline values: CDR1 MDHEN, CDR2 SYDVKM. The CDR3 is made up of 16 amino acids. Here the CDR3 DNA reads TGTGCCAGCAGAGATTTTGGGGGGAGCTCCTACAATGAGCAGTTCTTC. Translated, it gives CASRDFGGSSYNEQFF.

This rearrangement joins TRBV5-1 to TRBJ2-1; D not certain. Germline loops: CDR1 SGHRS, CDR2 YFSETQ. V dropped 3 bases and J dropped 4 bases, with 14 bases sitting between them. The CDR3 consists of 15 residues. CDR3 sequence reads: CASSSQSLGYNEQFF. The CDR3, as DNA: TGCGCCAGCAGCTCACAGAGCCTCGGTTACAATGAGCAGTTCTTC.

The chain uses TRBV30 and TRBJ2-3; 14 positions match TRBD2. This CDR3 region has 15 residues. The trim removed 8 bases at V and 3 bases at J, leaving 7 bases unmatched. The germline V gene has CDR1 GTSNPN and CDR2 SVGIG (reference sequence). CDR3 sequence reads: CASPGTSGGTDTQYF. The CDR3 DNA is TGTGCCAGTCCCGGGACTAGCGGGGGAACAGATACGCAGTATTTT.

The chain recombines TRBV7-9 with TRBJ1-1; D remains unclear. Trimming shortened V by 5 bases and J by 0 bases, and 13 bases separated the two germline ends. Per germline, CDR1 SEHNR and CDR2 FQNEAQ (reference sequence). The CDR3 totals 15 residues. For the CDR3, the DNA is TGTGCCAGCAGCCCATCACAGCTAATGAACACTGAAGCTTTCTTT. It specifies CASSPSQLMNTEAFF.